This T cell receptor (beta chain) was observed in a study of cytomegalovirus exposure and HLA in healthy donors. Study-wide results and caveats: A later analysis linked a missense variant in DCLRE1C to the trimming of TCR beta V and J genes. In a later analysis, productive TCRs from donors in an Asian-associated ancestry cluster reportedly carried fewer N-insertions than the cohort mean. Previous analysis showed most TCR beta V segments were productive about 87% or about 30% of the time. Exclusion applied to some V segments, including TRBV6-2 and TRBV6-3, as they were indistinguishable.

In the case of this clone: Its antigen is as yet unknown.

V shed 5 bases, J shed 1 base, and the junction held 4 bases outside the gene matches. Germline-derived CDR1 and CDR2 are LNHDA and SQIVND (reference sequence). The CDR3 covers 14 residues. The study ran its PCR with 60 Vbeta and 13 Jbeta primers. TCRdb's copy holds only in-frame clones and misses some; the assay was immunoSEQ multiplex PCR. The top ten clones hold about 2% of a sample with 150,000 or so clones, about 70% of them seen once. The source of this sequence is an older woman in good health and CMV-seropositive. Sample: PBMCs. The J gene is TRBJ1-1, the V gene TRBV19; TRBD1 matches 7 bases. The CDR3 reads CASSVQGRNTEAFF. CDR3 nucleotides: TGTGCCAGTAGTGTACAGGGGAGGAACACTGAAGCTTTCTTT.